This entry features one TCR beta chain sequence. The data stem from a study of T cell changes during pregnancy in multiple sclerosis. Profiling relied on immunoSEQ multiplex PCR, and the TCRdb table lists in-frame clones only, not all of them. The data show roughly 87,000 clones, 91% seen once. The sequencing used PBMCs, collected in the first trimester of pregnancy. The origin of this receptor is a female donor in good health, serving as a control in a pregnancy study. Some clones in this sample may be carry-over from other donors' samples.

CDR3 loop: CASSEWGQGRSYEQYF. The DNA for the CDR3 is TGTGCCAGCAGTGAATGGGGACAGGGTAGGTCCTACGAGCAGTACTTC. This chain connects TRBV6-1 to TRBJ2-7; 9 positions match TRBD1. This CDR3 spans 16 amino acids. J gave up 1 base and V 2 bases, and 6 bases lay outside the gene matches. Germline V lookup: CDR1 MNHNS, CDR2 SASEGT.